Each of the 10 T cell receptor beta chains below was sequenced from the same sample in a study of blood T cells in healthy people across ages. Primers used in a second PCR of about 7 to 12 cycles were a sample-barcoded 5' primer and a J-beta primer mix. TCRdb passed the 5' RACE reads through MiXCR, listing each CDR3 protein once. The sample lists hundreds of thousands of distinct CDR3 sequences, roughly three fifths occurring once. The sample was blood. The receptors come from a man between 60 and 70 years old in good health.

This chain uses TRBV25-1 with TRBJ2-3, with D unresolved. This CDR3 is built from 13 residues. CDR1 and CDR2 from the germline V gene are MGHDK and SYGVNS. The ends were cut back, 7 bases at V and 9 bases at J, with 17 bases in the middle. CDR3 protein: CASTPYGLGTQYF. The CDR3 coding sequence is TGTGCCAGCACCCCCTACGGCCTCGGAACGCAGTATTTT.

The chain uses TRBV6-5 and TRBJ2-1; perhaps TRBD1 as D (6 bases). V was trimmed by 4 bases and J by 10 bases, leaving 11 bases between them. The germline V gene encodes CDR1 MNHEY and CDR2 SVGAGI. CDR3 length: 12 amino acids. The CDR3 sequence: CASSSTTGEQFF. CDR3 in DNA: TGTGCCAGCAGTTCCACTACAGGGGAGCAGTTCTTC.

In this sample, this clonotype turned up once. The chain combines TRBV20-1 with TRBJ1-6; D possibly corresponds to TRBD1 (6 bases). Germline CDR1 reads DFQATT; CDR2 reads SNEGSKA (reference sequence). The CDR3 extends over 12 amino acids. CDR3 loop: CVFGGSNSPLHF. For the CDR3, the DNA is TGCGTCTTTGGGGGCTCTAATTCACCCCTCCACTTT.

This chain connects TRBV6-2 or TRBV6-3 to TRBJ1-2, with D hard to call. The V gene lost 8 bases and the J gene lost 5 bases, with 21 bases spanning the gap. Germline V lookup: CDR1 MNHEY, CDR2 SVGEGT. This CDR3 has 15 amino acids. The CDR3 nucleotides are TGTGCCAGCCGTCCGTCCCGTTACCTCGGGTATGGCTACACCTTC. As protein: CASRPSRYLGYGYTF.

In its sample, this clonotype was seen many times. The chain couples TRBV18 to TRBJ2-7, with unresolved D. Trimming cost V 3 bases and J 6 bases, with 12 bases left between them. The CDR3 totals 13 residues. The germline CDR1 and CDR2 sequences are KGHSH and LQKENI. The chain's CDR3 is CASSPGARREQYF. The CDR3 DNA reads as TGTGCCAGCTCACCGGGTGCCCGTCGCGAGCAGTACTTC.

Many counts were recorded for this clonotype. V is TRBV7-9 and J is TRBJ2-4; TRBD1 might be the D (6 bases). The CDR3 extends over 15 amino acids. V was clipped by 7 bases and J by 7 bases, with 20 bases between them. Germline values: CDR1 SEHNR, CDR2 FQNEAQ (reference sequence). As DNA, the CDR3 is TGTGCCAGCACCCTGCAGGGGAGTACGGGGAACATTCAGTACTTC. Translation: CASTLQGSTGNIQYF. Full variable domain (remainder filled in from reference TRBV7-9 and TRBJ2-4): DTGVSQNPRHKITKRGQNVTFRCDPISEHNRLYWYRQTLGQGPEFLTYFQNEAQLEKSRLLSDRFSAERPKGSFSTLEIQRTEQGDSAMYLCASTLQGSTGNIQYFGAGTRLSVL.

This clonotype has more than one count but fewer than ten. The chain carries TRBV5-5 and TRBJ2-1; 7 bases are shared with TRBD2. The CDR3 covers 16 residues. Germline assignment: CDR1 SGHKS and CDR2 YYEKEE (reference sequence). V lost 4 bases, J lost 4 bases, and 11 bases stayed unmatched. Here the CDR3 reads CASSDLQTSRYNEQFF. The CDR3 bases are TGTGCCAGCAGCGACCTTCAGACTAGCCGTTACAATGAGCAGTTCTTC.

The rearrangement links TRBV18 to TRBJ1-4; D not certain. This CDR3 has 13 amino acids. Germline V gives CDR1 KGHSH, CDR2 LQKENI. The V end was cut by 2 bases, the J end by 7 bases, with 8 bases between. CDR3 DNA: TGTGCCAGCTCACCAACGTCCGGTGAAAAACTGTTTTTT. Amino acid sequence: CASSPTSGEKLFF.

V usage is TRBV7-2 and J usage is TRBJ2-7; D might be TRBD2 (6 bases). Trimming took off 1 base at V and 0 bases at J, with 13 bases between the two ends. Germline CDR1 is SGHTA and CDR2 is FQGNSA. CDR3 length: 16 residues. The chain's CDR3 is CASSLVGSGSSYEQYF. CDR3 bases: TGTGCCAGCAGCTTAGTTGGTAGCGGAAGCTCCTACGAGCAGTACTTC.

This clonotype was observed a few times. This chain links TRBV5-1 with TRBJ2-5; the D call may be TRBD1 or TRBD2 (5 bases each). Germline V gene lookup returns CDR1 SGHRS and CDR2 YFSETQ. Trimming removed 0 bases from V and 5 bases from J, with 14 bases in between. The CDR3 is 15 residues long. The CDR3 DNA sequence: TGCGCCAGCAGCTTGGTCGGGACCAACGAGGAGACCCAGTACTTC. Translated: CASSLVGTNEETQYF.